This is a list of T cell receptor beta chains from one sample in a study of blood T cell repertoires in COVID-19. TCRdb's table, derived via immunoSEQ multiplex PCR, lists solely in-frame clones and lacks some. This table holds roughly 110,000 clones, roughly 88% found once. Sequencing was done on a sample of peripheral blood. These receptors were collected from a man in his fifties with active or convalescent COVID-19. Both conserved end residues are part of each CDR3. Each record gives: clone size, J gene, V gene, CDR3 length, CDR3 protein. Rows give clone size only sometimes, using once, few, many, or a class for an expanded clone.

size: -
J: TRBJ2-7
V: TRBV5-1
length: 12
CDR3: CASRSTGYEQYF

size: few
J: TRBJ2-2
V: TRBV3-1/TRBV3-2
length: 15
CDR3: CASSLGQGDTGELFF

size: -
J: TRBJ1-2
V: TRBV19
length: 14
CDR3: CASSPGQAPYGYTF

size: -
J: TRBJ2-1
V: TRBV5-5
length: 14
CDR3: CASSLTPKYNEQFF

size: -
J: TRBJ1-1
V: TRBV5-6
length: 15
CDR3: CASSLFDRMNTEAFF

size: -
J: TRBJ1-5
V: TRBV28
length: 14
CDR3: CASSRGGNNQPQHF

size: -
J: TRBJ2-1
V: TRBV25-1
length: 13
CDR3: CASSDLFGTSQFF

size: -
J: TRBJ2-7
V: TRBV28
length: 16
CDR3: CASSLGQGGFNHEQYF

size: -
J: TRBJ2-1
V: TRBV29-1
length: 11
CDR3: CSVTSYNEQFF

size: -
J: TRBJ1-2
V: TRBV4-3
length: 16
CDR3: CASSRGMNSRNYGYTF

size: -
J: TRBJ1-3
V: TRBV18
length: 16
CDR3: CASSPREDYSGNTIYF

size: -
J: TRBJ2-2
V: TRBV3-1/TRBV3-2
length: 15
CDR3: CASSPRTGGSGELFF

size: -
J: TRBJ2-5
V: TRBV7-9
length: 14
CDR3: CASSLYGGQETQYF

size: -
J: TRBJ2-3
V: TRBV19
length: 16
CDR3: CASSLSGDGSTDTQYF

size: -
J: TRBJ2-5
V: TRBV24-1
length: 16
CDR3: CATSDPSTGGGQTQYF

size: -
J: TRBJ2-5
V: TRBV7-6
length: 19
CDR3: CASSLEVRRAGAKGETQYF

size: -
J: TRBJ1-4
V: TRBV19
length: 14
CDR3: CASTSDSLNEKLFF

size: once
J: TRBJ1-5
V: TRBV19
length: 15
CDR3: CASSPKGVSVQPQHF

size: -
J: TRBJ2-3
V: TRBV19
length: 14
CDR3: CASSAGGFTDTQYF

size: -
J: TRBJ2-7
V: TRBV19
length: 14
CDR3: CASSDNRGPYEQYF

size: -
J: TRBJ2-5
V: TRBV7-6
length: 15
CDR3: CASSLAHISEETQYF

size: -
J: TRBJ2-7
V: TRBV7-9
length: 12
CDR3: CASSPLSYEQYF

size: -
J: TRBJ2-1
V: TRBV11-2
length: 17
CDR3: CASSLGTSGRTSHEQFF

size: -
J: TRBJ2-7
V: TRBV27
length: 14
CDR3: CASRRGSGSYEQYF

size: -
J: TRBJ2-7
V: TRBV27
length: 16
CDR3: CASSLTPGTYSYEQYF

size: -
J: TRBJ2-7
V: TRBV5-6
length: 14
CDR3: CASSLETGRSEQYF

size: -
J: TRBJ2-5
V: TRBV18
length: 15
CDR3: CASSPSTGAQETQYF

size: -
J: TRBJ2-1
V: TRBV4-1
length: 18
CDR3: CASSQGPQGSGRKNEQFF

size: -
J: TRBJ2-5
V: TRBV14
length: 15
CDR3: CASSHPGQSRETQYF

size: -
J: TRBJ2-7
V: TRBV7-9
length: 14
CDR3: CASSFGGRGVEQYF

size: -
J: TRBJ1-1
V: TRBV6-5
length: 14
CDR3: CASRNGGAYTEAFF

size: -
J: TRBJ1-1
V: TRBV28
length: 13
CDR3: CASSLNRVAEAFF

size: -
J: TRBJ2-6
V: TRBV6-4
length: 16
CDR3: CASSEDGGNGANVLTF

size: -
J: TRBJ2-5
V: TRBV24-1
length: 16
CDR3: CATSDGTGALGETQYF

size: -
J: TRBJ2-7
V: TRBV10-3
length: 15
CDR3: CAIGEPGQHIYEQYF

size: -
J: TRBJ2-5
V: TRBV3-1/TRBV3-2
length: 13
CDR3: CASSLGNQETQYF

size: once
J: TRBJ2-7
V: TRBV6-1
length: 15
CDR3: CASSEAGTGGYEQYF

size: -
J: TRBJ1-1
V: TRBV5-8
length: 12
CDR3: CASSPDALKAFF

size: -
J: TRBJ2-2
V: TRBV19
length: 16
CDR3: CASSSRTSGNTGELFF

size: -
J: TRBJ2-7
V: TRBV11-2
length: 14
CDR3: CASSFLGVRQEQYF

size: -
J: TRBJ1-6
V: TRBV7-8
length: 14
CDR3: CASSQGTGLSPLHF

size: few
J: TRBJ2-7
V: TRBV7-2
length: 17
CDR3: CASSLSASGRYSYEQYF

size: -
J: TRBJ2-7
V: TRBV4-1
length: 15
CDR3: CASSQDGWEGYEQYF

size: once
J: TRBJ1-1
V: TRBV9
length: 13
CDR3: CASSGQLNTEAFF

size: -
J: TRBJ2-7
V: TRBV19
length: 13
CDR3: CASSIEVRLEQYF

size: -
J: TRBJ1-3
V: TRBV2
length: 16
CDR3: CASKRADESSGNTIYF

size: -
J: TRBJ1-2
V: TRBV6-5
length: 16
CDR3: CASSYSPTGRTYGYTF

size: -
J: TRBJ2-5
V: TRBV5-1
length: 16
CDR3: CASSLTGTSGQETQYF

size: -
J: TRBJ2-7
V: TRBV6-5
length: 14
CDR3: CASSYTSGTYEQYF

size: -
J: TRBJ1-1
V: TRBV28
length: 12
CDR3: CATWGGLTEAFF

size: few
J: TRBJ2-7
V: TRBV6-5
length: 15
CDR3: CASSSGTTISYEQYF

size: few
J: TRBJ2-3
V: TRBV28
length: 16
CDR3: CASSQLGRLSTDTQYF

size: -
J: TRBJ1-2
V: TRBV3-1/TRBV3-2
length: 13
CDR3: CASSFRTGGGYTF

size: -
J: TRBJ1-2
V: TRBV4-1
length: 15
CDR3: CASSPEGGRGYGYTF

size: -
J: TRBJ2-7
V: TRBV27
length: 15
CDR3: CASSLSRAHLYEQYF

size: -
J: TRBJ2-5
V: TRBV5-4
length: 15
CDR3: CASSLVTGGQETQYF

size: -
J: TRBJ1-6
V: TRBV5-1
length: 15
CDR3: CASSSQTGEDSPLHF